This TCR beta chain was sequenced during a study of tumor-infiltrating lymphocytes in primary liver carcinoma. Study background: Tumors were staged T1-T3 N0M0 and measured 4.2 to 10 cm across.

TCR beta cDNA was prepared out of roughly 0.45 ug total RNA by means of a constant-region primer. For TCR beta, libraries were produced by three nested multiplex PCR rounds using slightly modified ARM-PCR. Amplification in the first two PCR rounds was performed using TRBV1-TRBV30 forward primers and a C-beta reverse primer for approximately 10 cycles each. TCRdb processed the multiplex PCR reads anew with MiXCR; each CDR3 protein has one entry. The table has about 54,000 distinct CDR3 sequences, over 65% seen once. Germline V gene data show CDR1 as MDHEN and CDR2 as SYDVKM. The CDR3 length is 15 residues. Co-extracted RNA and DNA came from roughly 20-30 mg of unsorted bulk tissue. Whole-study findings and limits: Only about 7.5-24% of top clones occurred in every one of the five tumor regions. Tumors had a significantly higher top-250-clone fraction than blood (p = 0.039).

A remark on this clonotype: No antigen is known for it. One junction end disagrees with the germline gene, perhaps due to a read error.

This chain links TRBV28 with TRBJ1-6; no clear D. The sequence derives from a man in his forties with primary liver carcinoma and hepatitis B virus infection. Input material: liver tumor tissue from sampling region 2. Sample subset: tumor region T2, inferior pole. This chain's CDR3 is CASSLGLGYRSPLHF. As DNA, the CDR3 is TGTGCCAGTAGTTTAGGGCTGGGATACAGATCACCTCTCCACTTT.